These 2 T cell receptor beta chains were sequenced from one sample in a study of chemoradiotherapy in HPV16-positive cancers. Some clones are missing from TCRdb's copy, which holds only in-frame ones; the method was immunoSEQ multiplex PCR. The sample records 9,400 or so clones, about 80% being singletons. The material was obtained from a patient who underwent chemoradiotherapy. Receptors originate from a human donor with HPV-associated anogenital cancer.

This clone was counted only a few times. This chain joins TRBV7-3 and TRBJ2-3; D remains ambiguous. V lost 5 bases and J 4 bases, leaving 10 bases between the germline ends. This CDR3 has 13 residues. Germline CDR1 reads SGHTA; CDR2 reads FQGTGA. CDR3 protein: CASSPGRADTQYF. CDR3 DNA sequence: TGTGCCAGCAGCCCCGGCCGGGCAGATACGCAGTATTTT.

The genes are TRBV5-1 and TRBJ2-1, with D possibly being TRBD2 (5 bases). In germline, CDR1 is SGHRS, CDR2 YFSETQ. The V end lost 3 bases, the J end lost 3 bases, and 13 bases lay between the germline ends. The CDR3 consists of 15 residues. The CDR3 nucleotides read TGCGCCAGCAGCTCAACACTAGGAAGCTACAATGAGCAGTTCTTC. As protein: CASSSTLGSYNEQFF.